The sample holds a few counts of the clone carrying this T cell receptor beta chain. This specimen comes from a study of response to subunit inactivated influenza vaccine. V was pared by 2 bases and J by 12 bases, with 14 bases between. From germline, CDR1 is MGHDK and CDR2 SYGVNS. This CDR3 is 12 amino acids long. TCRdb re-called the RT-PCR reads with MiXCR, one entry per CDR3 protein. This sample has hundreds of thousands of distinct CDR3 sequences, with more than 11% found just once. The receptor's source is a man aged 50-60 years who received an inactivated influenza vaccine. The V gene is TRBV25-1, the J gene TRBJ2-7, with a possible D match to TRBD1 (7 bases). Source: PBMCs from blood, taken roughly 2 weeks before vaccination. The CDR3 DNA reads TGTGCCAGCAGTGAAGTACAGGGGAGGTTGTACTTC. Amino acids: CASSEVQGRLYF.